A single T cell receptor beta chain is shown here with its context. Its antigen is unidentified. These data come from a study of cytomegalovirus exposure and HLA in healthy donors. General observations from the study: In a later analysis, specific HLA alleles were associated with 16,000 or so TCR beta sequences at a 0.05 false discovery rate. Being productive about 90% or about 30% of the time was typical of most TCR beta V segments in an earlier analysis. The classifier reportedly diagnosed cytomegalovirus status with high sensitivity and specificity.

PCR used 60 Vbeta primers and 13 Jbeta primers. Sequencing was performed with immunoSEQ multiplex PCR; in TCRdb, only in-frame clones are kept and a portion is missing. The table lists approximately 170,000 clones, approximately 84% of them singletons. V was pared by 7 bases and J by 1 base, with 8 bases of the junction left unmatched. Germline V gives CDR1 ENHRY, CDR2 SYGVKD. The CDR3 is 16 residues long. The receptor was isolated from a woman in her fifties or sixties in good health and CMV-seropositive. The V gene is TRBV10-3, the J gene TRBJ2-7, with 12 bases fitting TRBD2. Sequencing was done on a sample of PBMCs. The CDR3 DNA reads TGTGCCATCAAGTCGTCTAGCGGGAGGGGATCCTACGAGCAGTACTTC. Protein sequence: CAIKSSSGRGSYEQYF.